Each of the 29 T cell receptor beta chains below was sequenced from the same sample in a study of T cells in Graves' hyperthyroidism and ophthalmopathy. TCR beta CDR3 sequences were amplified from RNA transcripts. The HTBI primer set drove a first-round RT-PCR of the TCR CDR3. MiXCR was run by TCRdb on the multiplex PCR reads, yielding one entry per CDR3 protein. Of fewer than 500,000 distinct CDR3 sequences listed, roughly 14% were seen once; the top ten hold 20%. Sequenced: blood. All receptors derive from a man aged 25-45 years with Graves' hyperthyroidism that later progressed to Graves' ophthalmopathy.

This clonotype appeared a few times. This CDR3 is CASSRSPARDLNTEAFF. Written as DNA, the CDR3 is TGCGCCAGCAGCCGCAGCCCAGCCCGGGACTTGAACACTGAAGCTTTCTTT. V usage is TRBV4-1 and J usage is TRBJ1-1, with TRBD1 as a possible D gene (5 bases). Trimming left V 4 bases short and J 0 bases short, with 18 bases between. The CDR3 spans 17 residues. Germline loops: CDR1 MGHRA, CDR2 YSYEKL.

This chain connects TRBV20-1 to TRBJ2-7, with 14 positions matching TRBD2. CDR1 and CDR2 from the germline V gene are DFQATT and SNEGSKA (reference sequence). V shed 5 bases, J shed 3 bases, and the junction held 6 bases outside the gene matches. The CDR3 is made up of 15 amino acids. The CDR3 spells CSALLGTSGGYEQYF. The CDR3 coding sequence is TGCAGTGCTCTCCTGGGGACTAGCGGGGGCTACGAGCAGTACTTC.

This clonotype has ten or more counts. The chain employs TRBV2 and TRBJ1-2; D might be TRBD1 (6 bases). Deletions cut 5 bases from V and 4 bases from J, with 11 bases between. This CDR3 contains 13 residues. Germline CDR1 reads SNHLY; CDR2 reads FYNNEI. CDR3 loop: CASSRQELYGYTF. The CDR3, as DNA: TGTGCCAGCAGTAGACAGGAGCTCTATGGCTACACCTTC. Supplemented by reference TRBV2 and TRBJ1-2, the full variable domain reads EPEVTQTPSHQVTQMGQEVILRCVPISNHLYFYWYRQILGQKVEFLVSFYNNEISEKSEIFDDQFSVERPDGSNFTLKIRSTKLEDSAMYFCASSRQELYGYTFGSGTRLTVV.

This clonotype was seen at least ten times. This sequence joins TRBV5-1 and TRBJ1-5; 7 bases line up with TRBD1. The CDR3 sequence is 13 residues long. Trimming at V came to 3 bases and at J to 6 bases, leaving 3 bases not matched to a gene. The germline gives CDR1 SGHRS, CDR2 YFSETQ. The CDR3 DNA reads as TGCGCCAGCAGCTGCCGACAGGGTCAGCCCCAGCATTTT. This codes for CASSCRQGQPQHF.

This clonotype has a handful of counts. The chain recombines TRBV6-1 with TRBJ2-3; TRBD2 matches at 7 bases. CDR1 and CDR2 from the germline V gene are MNHNS and SASEGT. V dropped 5 bases and J dropped 1; count of bases not matched to a gene: 12. The CDR3 contains 17 residues. The CDR3 coding sequence is TGTGCCAGCAGTCCCGGGACTATGGAGATCCGCACAGATACGCAGTATTTT. Protein product: CASSPGTMEIRTDTQYF.

The chain couples TRBV5-1 to TRBJ2-7; weak D call: TRBD1 (5 bases). The germline V gene has CDR1 SGHRS and CDR2 YFSETQ. The CDR3 is made up of 15 amino acids. V gave up 4 bases and J gave up 0 bases, with 14 bases separating them. The CDR3 nucleotides read TGCGCCAGCAGCCGCCTAGGGGCGAACTCCTACGAGCAGTACTTC. Translating gives CASSRLGANSYEQYF.

This clonotype was seen a handful of times. The chain joins TRBV20-1 to TRBJ1-2; 11 nucleotides match TRBD1. The CDR3 runs 14 residues. The V gene's germline CDR1 is DFQATT and CDR2 SNEGSKA (reference sequence). The V segment lost 3 bases and the J segment 5 bases; nucleotides outside the gene matches: 5. CDR3 bases: TGCAGTGCTAGGGACAGGGGGCGCGAGTATGGCTACACCTTC. It specifies CSARDRGREYGYTF.

This clonotype has a handful of counts. The V gene is TRBV5-4, the J gene TRBJ1-2; 8 bases line up with TRBD1. This CDR3 is built from 15 residues. V lost 3 bases, J lost 0 bases, and 4 bases stayed unmatched. CDR1 is SGHNT, CDR2 YYREEE, per germline (reference sequence). The chain's CDR3 is CASSSGTGANYGYTF. The CDR3 DNA reads as TGTGCCAGCAGCTCCGGGACAGGAGCTAACTATGGCTACACCTTC.

The chain links TRBV4-1 to TRBJ2-1; D unclear. CDR3 length: 16 residues. With 1 base removed from V and 5 bases from J, the gap between germline ends came to 15 bases. Germline V lookup: CDR1 MGHRA, CDR2 YSYEKL. The CDR3 DNA is TGCGCCAGCAGCCAAGTCGTGCAGACCTCGAACAATGAGCAGTTCTTC. Translating it yields CASSQVVQTSNNEQFF.

This clonotype was seen more than once but under ten times. The V gene is TRBV20-1, the J gene TRBJ1-6; D is ambiguous. The ends were cut back, 6 bases at V and 7 bases at J, with 7 bases in the middle. This CDR3 has 11 amino acids. Germline lookup yields CDR1 DFQATT and CDR2 SNEGSKA (reference sequence). The DNA of the CDR3 is TGCAGTGCCCGAGTAAATTCACCCCTCCACTTT. It translates to CSARVNSPLHF.

This clonotype was picked up many times. The chain is built from TRBV20-1 and TRBJ2-5, with 10 bases that match TRBD2. V trimming: 3 bases; J trimming: 4 bases; junction bases outside the gene matches: 5. Per the germline V gene, CDR1 is DFQATT and CDR2 is SNEGSKA (reference sequence). The CDR3 spans 14 residues. The CDR3 here is CSASERTSGETQYF. The CDR3 nucleotides are TGCAGTGCTAGTGAAAGGACTAGCGGAGAGACCCAGTACTTC.

Note on this clonotype: Relative to the germline gene, one junction end is altered; a read error may explain this. V gene TRBV2 combines with J gene TRBJ1-4; the D gene is possibly TRBD1 (6 bases). The CDR3 is 13 amino acids. Germline V CDR1 and CDR2: SNHLY, FYNNEI. DNA of the CDR3: TGTGCCATCAGGAGGGGGTCTAATGAAAAACAGGTTTTT. This sequence encodes CAIRRGSNEKQVF.

This clonotype was recorded at least ten times. The chain recombines TRBV11-2 with TRBJ2-2; D perhaps matches TRBD1 (6 bases). The germline V gene encodes CDR1 SGHAT and CDR2 FQNNGV. The CDR3 contains 17 residues. Trimming left V 5 bases short and J 7 bases short, with 23 bases between. This chain's CDR3 is CASSLQGRGDLGGELFF. CDR3 nucleotide sequence: TGTGCCAGCAGCCTCCAGGGCAGGGGCGATCTTGGCGGGGAGCTGTTTTTT.

The chain links TRBV19 to TRBJ1-5; D is ambiguous. Trimming stripped 5 bases from V and 10 bases from J, with 21 bases between. CDR1 and CDR2 (germline): LNHDA, SQIVND (reference sequence). The CDR3 sequence is 15 residues long. In nucleotides, the CDR3 is TGTGCCAGTAGTCCCTATATAGGGTCCGGTATTCCCCAGCATTTT. Translation gives CASSPYIGSGIPQHF.

This chain uses TRBV7-9 with TRBJ2-5; perhaps TRBD2 as D (7 bases). The CDR3 consists of 15 residues. Trimming took off 4 bases at V and 5 bases at J, with 17 bases between the two ends. The germline CDR1 and CDR2 sequences are SEHNR and FQNEAQ (reference sequence). CDR3 nucleotides: TGTGCCAGCAGCTCCGTAGGGGGGAGGGAGGAGACCCAGTACTTC. As protein: CASSSVGGREETQYF.

This clonotype was seen a handful of times. The chain is built from TRBV25-1 and TRBJ1-5; no clear D. The V gene's germline CDR1 is MGHDK and CDR2 SYGVNS. Trimming removed 8 bases at V and 0 bases at J, with 8 bases between. This CDR3 comprises 13 residues. The CDR3, as DNA: TGTGCCAGCTCCCAGGCTAGCAATCAGCCCCAGCATTTT. Translating gives CASSQASNQPQHF.

This clonotype was seen more than once but under ten times. The gene calls are TRBV7-6 and TRBJ1-1; 9 bases fit TRBD1. CDR3 length equals 15 residues. Germline loops: CDR1 SGHVS, CDR2 FNYEAQ. V shed 1 base, J shed 7 bases, and the junction held 7 bases outside the gene matches. The CDR3 region has the DNA TGTGCCAGCAGCTTAGTTGAGACAGGGGGGGATGAAGCTTTCTTT. Protein product: CASSLVETGGDEAFF.

This clonotype was detected ten times or more. The chain couples TRBV3-1 to TRBJ1-2, with a weak D call TRBD1 (5 bases). V lost 3 bases to trimming and J lost 4 bases, with 15 bases between them. In germline, CDR1 is LGHDT, CDR2 YNNKEL (reference sequence). The CDR3 has 15 amino acids. This CDR3 reads CASSQTSGTGYGYTF. The CDR3 DNA reads TGTGCCAGCAGCCAGACGTCAGGTACAGGCTATGGCTACACCTTC.

This clonotype was picked up many times. The chain has TRBV12-3 or TRBV12-4 and TRBJ1-6, with no clear D. V lost 6 bases and J lost 0, with 12 bases in between. This CDR3 is 16 amino acids long. CDR3 region: CASSRRVGSYNSPLHF. CDR3 nucleotide sequence: TGTGCCAGCAGCCGGCGTGTAGGCTCCTATAATTCACCCCTCCACTTT.

In regard to this clonotype: A much larger clone differs by one base, so this may be a read error. This chain joins TRBV10-3 and TRBJ1-2; 7 positions match TRBD1. V dropped 2 bases and J dropped 8; count of bases not matched to a gene: 8. In germline, CDR1 is ENHRY, CDR2 SYGVKD. The CDR3 loop spans 14 amino acids. The CDR3 spells CAISEKRDRAGYTF. The CDR3 DNA reads as TGTGCCATCAGTGAGAAGAGGGACAGAGCGGGCTACACCTTC.

This clonotype has a count of ten or more. The chain carries TRBV2 and TRBJ1-5; D is possibly TRBD1 (5 bases). V gave up 6 bases and J gave up 1 base, with 13 bases separating them. This CDR3 is built from 15 residues. Per germline, CDR1 SNHLY and CDR2 FYNNEI. CDR3 DNA sequence: TGTGCCAGCAGCCAAACCCGGGACAGCAATCAGCCCCAGCATTTT. It specifies CASSQTRDSNQPQHF.

This clonotype was seen many times. This chain connects TRBV6-5 to TRBJ2-1; D not certain. The V end was cut by 0 bases, the J end by 5 bases, with 8 bases between. This CDR3 has 14 residues. Germline values: CDR1 MNHEY, CDR2 SVGAGI. The CDR3 bases are TGTGCCAGCAGTTACTCGGACGGAGACAATGAGCAGTTCTTC. The encoded protein is CASSYSDGDNEQFF.

CDR3 nucleotides: TGTGCCAGCAGACGTAACCGGGACCAAGAACGCAATCAGCCCCAGCATTTT. Translated: CASRRNRDQERNQPQHF. The V gene is TRBV6-2 or TRBV6-3, the J gene TRBJ1-5; possible D gene TRBD1, 5 bases. The CDR3 is made up of 17 amino acids. CDR1 is MNHEY, CDR2 SVGEGT, per germline. Trimming cost V 6 bases and J 2 bases, with 20 bases left between them.

Remarks on this clonotype: One junction end does not reproduce the germline sequence, and a read error may be involved. The CDR3 sequence: CASSATGLSNEQSF. The CDR3 region has the DNA TGTGCCAGCAGTGCCACGGGGTTATCCAATGAGCAGTCCTTC. This chain uses TRBV6-2 or TRBV6-3 with TRBJ2-1, with a possible D match to TRBD2 (5 bases). This CDR3 spans 14 amino acids. Germline V CDR1 and CDR2: MNHEY, SVGEGT.

The chain links TRBV7-9 to TRBJ2-7; TRBD2 aligns across 10 bases. V was pared by 7 bases and J by 7 bases, with 13 bases of the junction left unmatched. The germline CDR1 and CDR2 sequences are SEHNR and FQNEAQ (reference sequence). The CDR3 covers 15 residues. CDR3 sequence: CASTALGLAGEEQYF. In DNA, the CDR3 is TGTGCCAGCACAGCTCTGGGGCTAGCGGGGGAAGAGCAGTACTTC.

The chain is built from TRBV11-2 and TRBJ2-3; weak D call: TRBD2 (6 bases). V was clipped by 2 bases and J by 2 bases, with 14 bases between them. The CDR3 length is 16 residues. The V gene's germline CDR1 is SGHAT and CDR2 FQNNGV. This chain's CDR3 is CASSLRWGEFTDTQYF. The CDR3, as DNA: TGTGCCAGCAGCTTACGGTGGGGGGAGTTCACAGATACGCAGTATTTT.

This clonotype was picked up a small number of times. V and J are TRBV5-1 and TRBJ1-6; D call uncertain. Looked up from germline, CDR1 is SGHRS and CDR2 is YFSETQ. This CDR3 comprises 16 residues. V lost 1 base to trimming and J lost 7 bases, with 15 bases between them. CDR3 in DNA: TGCGCCAGCAGCTTGTTTAGGGCTGACCTGAATTCACCCCTCCACTTT. The encoded protein is CASSLFRADLNSPLHF.

This clonotype was found a few times. The chain is built from TRBV6-1 and TRBJ1-3; TRBD1 matches 7 bases. The ends lost 1 base at V and 3 bases at J; junction bases unmatched: 0. The CDR3 covers 14 residues. CDR1 is MNHNS and CDR2 is SASEGT in the germline V gene. The CDR3 nucleotides are TGTGCCAGCAGTGAAGGGACAGGTGGAAACACCATATATTTT. Protein sequence: CASSEGTGGNTIYF.

This clonotype was seen a few times. This rearrangement joins TRBV19 to TRBJ1-6; D gene unclear. Between the trimmed V and J ends, which lost 7 bases and 0 bases, there was a span of 16 bases. In germline, CDR1 is LNHDA, CDR2 SQIVND (reference sequence). This CDR3 has 17 amino acids. Written as DNA, the CDR3 is TGTGCCAGTAAAACCGGGATACCGAGCTCCTATAATTCACCCCTCCACTTT. This codes for CASKTGIPSSYNSPLHF.